This TCR beta chain was profiled in a study of blood T cell repertoires in COVID-19. Study at large: Material from acute and convalescent COVID-19 was sourced from the United States, Italy and Spain. T cells, B-cell-depleted T cells, or PBMCs provided the cDNA or gDNA that served as material.

Sequencing was performed with immunoSEQ multiplex PCR; in TCRdb, only in-frame clones are kept and a portion is missing. This sample has 65,000 to 75,000 clones; approximately 83% occur once, and the top ten carry around 43%. V lost 3 bases to trimming and J lost 3 bases; unmatched junction nucleotides: 2. The germline V gene has CDR1 LGHNA and CDR2 YSLEER. There are 14 residues in the CDR3. This TCR derives from a man at least 80 years old with acute or convalescent COVID-19. V gene TRBV4-3 combines with J gene TRBJ1-2; 9 bases fit TRBD1. The specimen was peripheral blood. For the CDR3, the DNA is TGCGCCAGCAGCCATACAGGGGGCGACTATGGCTACACCTTC. It specifies CASSHTGGDYGYTF.